This TCR beta chain was identified during a study of STAT5B mutations in CD4+ large granular lymphocyte leukemia. Overall study findings and caveats: The CD4+ versus CD8+ T-LGLL clonality difference may reflect limited sample size. Patient CD4-sorted repertoires looked more clonal than healthy CD4+ repertoires, even without putative leukemic clones. Compared with healthy controls (2/35), patient top clones favored TRBV06 (8/27). Main leukemic clonotypes were patient-specific, but around 25% appeared at low frequency elsewhere.

Concerning this clone: Its matching antigen is unknown.

The CDR3 extends over 16 amino acids. Between the trimmed V and J ends, which lost 5 bases and 5 bases, there was a span of 21 bases. Germline loops: CDR1 LNHDA, CDR2 SQIVND (reference sequence). Assay: immunoSEQ multiplex PCR; the TCRdb copy retains only in-frame clones and omits some. Counted here are around 47,000 clones, 84% occurring once; the ten biggest clones make up about 0.33%. Material for sequencing was CD4+ T cells from blood buffy coats. This TCR came from a human donor in good health. The J gene is TRBJ2-5, the V gene TRBV19; TRBD2 might be the D (5 bases). CDR3 region: CASSGGRLGLTETQYF. The CDR3 coding sequence is TGTGCCAGTAGTGGAGGACGTCTAGGTTTAACGGAGACCCAGTACTTC.